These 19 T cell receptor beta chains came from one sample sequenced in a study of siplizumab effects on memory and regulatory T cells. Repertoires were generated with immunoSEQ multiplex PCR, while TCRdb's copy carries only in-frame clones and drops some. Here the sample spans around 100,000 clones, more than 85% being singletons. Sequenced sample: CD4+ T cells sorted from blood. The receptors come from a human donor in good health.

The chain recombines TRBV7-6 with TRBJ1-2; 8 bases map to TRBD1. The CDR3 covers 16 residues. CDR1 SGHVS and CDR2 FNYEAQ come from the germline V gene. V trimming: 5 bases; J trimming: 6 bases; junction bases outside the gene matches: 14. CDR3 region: CASSPTTGDINNGYTF. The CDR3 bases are TGTGCCAGCAGCCCGACGACAGGGGATATAAATAATGGCTACACCTTC.

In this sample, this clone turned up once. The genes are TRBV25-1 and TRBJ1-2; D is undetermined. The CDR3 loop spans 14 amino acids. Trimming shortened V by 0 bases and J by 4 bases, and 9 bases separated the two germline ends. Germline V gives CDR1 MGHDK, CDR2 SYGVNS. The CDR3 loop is CASSEYRGSYGYTF. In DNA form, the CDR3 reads TGTGCCAGCAGTGAATACCGGGGTAGCTATGGCTACACCTTC.

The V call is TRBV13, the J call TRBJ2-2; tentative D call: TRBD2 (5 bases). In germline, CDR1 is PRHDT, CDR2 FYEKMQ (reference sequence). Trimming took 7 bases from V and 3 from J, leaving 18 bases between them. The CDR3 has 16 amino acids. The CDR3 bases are TGTGCCAGCACCCCCGGTTCGAGCGGCTACACCGGGGAGCTGTTTTTT. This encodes CASTPGSSGYTGELFF.

CDR3 sequence: CASSVSGNTIYF. Here the CDR3 DNA reads TGTGCCAGCAGTGTGTCAGGAAACACCATATATTTT. V gene TRBV6-1 combines with J gene TRBJ1-3; D is unresolved. Germline CDR1 is MNHNS and CDR2 is SASEGT. The CDR3 consists of 12 residues. The ends were cut back, 4 bases at V and 4 bases at J, with 5 bases in the middle.

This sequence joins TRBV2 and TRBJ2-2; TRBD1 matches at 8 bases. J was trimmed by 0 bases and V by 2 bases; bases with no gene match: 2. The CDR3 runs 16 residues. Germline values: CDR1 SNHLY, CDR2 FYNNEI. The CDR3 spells CASSEPTGANTGELFF. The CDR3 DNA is TGTGCCAGCAGTGAACCGACAGGGGCGAACACCGGGGAGCTGTTTTTT. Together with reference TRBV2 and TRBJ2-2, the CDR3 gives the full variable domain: EPEVTQTPSHQVTQMGQEVILRCVPISNHLYFYWYRQILGQKVEFLVSFYNNEISEKSEIFDDQFSVERPDGSNFTLKIRSTKLEDSAMYFCASSEPTGANTGELFFGEGSRLTVL.

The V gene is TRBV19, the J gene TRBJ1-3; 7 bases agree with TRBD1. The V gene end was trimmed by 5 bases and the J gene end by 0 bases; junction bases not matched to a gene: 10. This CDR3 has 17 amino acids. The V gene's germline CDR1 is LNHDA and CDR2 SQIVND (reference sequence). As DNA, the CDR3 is TGTGCCAGTAGTCCTCGGGACAGCCTGTTCTCTGGAAACACCATATATTTT. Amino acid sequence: CASSPRDSLFSGNTIYF.

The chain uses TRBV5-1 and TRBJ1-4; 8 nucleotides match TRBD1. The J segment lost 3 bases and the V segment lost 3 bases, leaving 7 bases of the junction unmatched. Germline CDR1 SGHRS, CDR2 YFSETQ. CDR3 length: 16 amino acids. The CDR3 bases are TGCGCCAGCAGCTCCAGGGGGCTTCGGGCTAATGAAAAACTGTTTTTT. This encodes CASSSRGLRANEKLFF.

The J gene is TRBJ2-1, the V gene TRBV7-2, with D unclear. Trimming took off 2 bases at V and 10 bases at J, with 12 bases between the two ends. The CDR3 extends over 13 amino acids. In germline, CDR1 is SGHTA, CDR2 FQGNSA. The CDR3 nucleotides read TGTGCCAGCAGCTTACAGGTGAATTTGGAGCAGTTCTTC. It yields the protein CASSLQVNLEQFF. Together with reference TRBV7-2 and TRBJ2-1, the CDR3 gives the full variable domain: GAGVSQSPSNKVTEKGKDVELRCDPISGHTALYWYRQSLGQGLEFLIYFQGNSAPDKSGLPSDRFSAERTGGSVSTLTIQRTQQEDSAVYLCASSLQVNLEQFFGPGTRLTVL.

This CDR3 is CASSKAYNQPQHF. CDR3 DNA: TGTGCCAGTAGTAAGGCCTACAATCAGCCCCAGCATTTT. This chain connects TRBV19 to TRBJ1-5, with D unresolved. The CDR3 has 13 residues. Trimming left V 4 bases short and J 3 bases short, with 7 bases between. Per the germline V gene, CDR1 is LNHDA and CDR2 is SQIVND (reference sequence).

Written as DNA, the CDR3 is TGTGCCAGCAGGCCGCGAGGGGGCGAAAACATTCAGTACTTC. Translating gives CASRPRGGENIQYF. The chain carries TRBV6-6 and TRBJ2-4; 7 bases map to TRBD1. V dropped 6 bases and J dropped 5; count of bases not matched to a gene: 7. The germline gives CDR1 MNHNY, CDR2 SVGAGI (reference sequence). This CDR3 spans 14 amino acids.

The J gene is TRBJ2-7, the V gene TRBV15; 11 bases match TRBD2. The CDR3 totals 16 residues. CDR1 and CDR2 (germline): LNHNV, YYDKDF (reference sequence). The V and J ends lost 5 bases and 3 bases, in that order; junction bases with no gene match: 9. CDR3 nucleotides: TGTGCCACCAGCCATACGACTAGCGGGGCCATCTACGAGCAGTACTTC. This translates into CATSHTTSGAIYEQYF.

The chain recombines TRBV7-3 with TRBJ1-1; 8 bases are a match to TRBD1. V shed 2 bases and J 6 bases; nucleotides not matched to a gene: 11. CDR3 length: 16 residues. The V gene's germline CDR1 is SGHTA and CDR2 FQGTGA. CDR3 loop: CASSLGDRHTSAEAFF. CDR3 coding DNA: TGTGCCAGCAGCTTAGGGGACAGGCATACGAGCGCTGAAGCTTTCTTT.

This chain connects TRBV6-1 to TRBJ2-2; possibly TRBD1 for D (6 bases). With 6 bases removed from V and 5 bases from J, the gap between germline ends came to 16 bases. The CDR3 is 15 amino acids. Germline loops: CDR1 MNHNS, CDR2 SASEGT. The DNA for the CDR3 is TGTGCCAGCAGGATAGACAGGTTGGGTACCGGGGAGCTGTTTTTT. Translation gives CASRIDRLGTGELFF.

This chain's CDR3 is CASSVGGNYGYTF. As DNA, the CDR3 is TGCGCCAGCAGCGTTGGGGGTAACTATGGCTACACCTTC. This chain links TRBV5-1 with TRBJ1-2; D might be TRBD1 (5 bases). V gave up 4 bases and J gave up 1 base, with 8 bases separating them. The germline CDR1 and CDR2 sequences are SGHRS and YFSETQ. The CDR3 contains 13 residues.

The CDR3 nucleotides are TGTGCCTGGGACAGGGGACATCAGCCCCAGCATTTT. It yields the protein CAWDRGHQPQHF. V is TRBV30 and J is TRBJ1-5, with 8 bases identical to TRBD1. This CDR3 comprises 12 residues. The V and J ends lost 5 bases and 5 bases, in that order; junction bases with no gene match: 2. Germline loops: CDR1 GTSNPN, CDR2 SVGIG (reference sequence).

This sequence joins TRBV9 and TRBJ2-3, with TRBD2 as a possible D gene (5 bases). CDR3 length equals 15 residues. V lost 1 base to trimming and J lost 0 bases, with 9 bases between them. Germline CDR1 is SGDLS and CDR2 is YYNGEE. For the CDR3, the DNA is TGTGCCAGCAGCGTACCGGGATGGAGCACAGATACGCAGTATTTT. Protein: CASSVPGWSTDTQYF.

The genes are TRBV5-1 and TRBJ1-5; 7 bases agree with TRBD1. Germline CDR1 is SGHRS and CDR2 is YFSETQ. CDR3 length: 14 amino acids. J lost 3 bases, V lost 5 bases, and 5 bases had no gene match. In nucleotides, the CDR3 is TGCGCCAGCAGTCCCGGGACAGACAATCAGCCCCAGCATTTT. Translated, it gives CASSPGTDNQPQHF.

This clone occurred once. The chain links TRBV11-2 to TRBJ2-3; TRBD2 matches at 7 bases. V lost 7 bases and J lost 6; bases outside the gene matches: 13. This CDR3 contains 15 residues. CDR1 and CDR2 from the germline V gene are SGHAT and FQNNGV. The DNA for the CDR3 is TGTGCCAGCAAATTTAGCGGGTATCAATTTGATACGCAGTATTTT. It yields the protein CASKFSGYQFDTQYF.

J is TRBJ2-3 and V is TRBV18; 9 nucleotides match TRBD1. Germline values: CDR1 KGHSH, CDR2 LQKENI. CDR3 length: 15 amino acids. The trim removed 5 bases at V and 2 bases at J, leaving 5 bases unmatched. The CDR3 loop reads CASSGGTGNTDTQYF. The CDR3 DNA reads TGTGCCAGCTCAGGAGGGACAGGGAACACAGATACGCAGTATTTT. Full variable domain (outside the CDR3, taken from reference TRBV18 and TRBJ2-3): NAGVMQNPRHLVRRRGQEARLRCSPMKGHSHVYWYRQLPEEGLKFMVYLQKENIIDESGMPKERFSAEFPKEGPSILRIQQVVRGDSAAYFCASSGGTGNTDTQYFGPGTRLTVL.